This TCR beta chain is from a study of shared clonotypes between healthy human individuals. Here immunoSEQ multiplex PCR was the method, and the copy in TCRdb shows in-frame clones only, minus some. The data hold roughly 2.2 million clones, with about 92% observed a single time. Germline V gene lookup returns CDR1 MNHNS and CDR2 SASEGT. Germline trimming cut 0 bases from V and 6 bases from J; bases unmatched to any gene: 9. CDR3 length equals 16 residues. The source material was naive CD4+ T cells from PBMCs. Specified subset: CD45RA+ positively selected. The sequence was obtained from a man between 18 and 35 years old in good health. Some clones in this sample may be carry-over from other donors' samples. The rearrangement uses TRBV6-1 and TRBJ2-3, with 7 bases identical to TRBD1. This CDR3 is CASSEAEQGRGDTQYF. The CDR3 DNA reads TGTGCCAGCAGTGAAGCGGAACAGGGGCGAGGCGATACGCAGTATTTT.